This paragraph covers one T cell receptor beta chain sequence. The antigen is undetermined. Tumor tissue was taken before any definitive surgery or chemotherapy was given. The junction had 8 bases not matched to a gene; V was cut back by 2 bases and J by 10 bases. The CDR3 is made up of 15 amino acids. CDR1 is MDHEN, CDR2 SYDVKM, per germline. This sample was taken from a study of high-grade serous ovarian cancer treatment subgroups. General study results and limits: These tumor repertoires lack spatial information from bulk sequencing. TCR relatedness rose with neoantigen level and trended with mutation load. Same-patient tumor repertoires overlapped at roughly 0.095 to 0.8; different patients barely overlapped. CDR1 and CDR2 were left unanalyzed; analyses focused on CDR3.

TCRdb's table, derived via immunoSEQ multiplex PCR, lists solely in-frame clones and lacks some. This repertoire shows around 30,000 clones, about 86% found once; its top ten account for 2.1%. The source material was tumor tissue. V gene TRBV28 combines with J gene TRBJ2-3, with 11 bases lining up with TRBD1. The receptor was isolated from a human donor with high-grade serous ovarian cancer. The DNA for the CDR3 is TGTGCCAGCAGTTTAGGACAGGGGGCGATTATGGCGCAGTATTTT. Translation gives CASSLGQGAIMAQYF. Supplemented by reference TRBV28 and TRBJ2-3, the full variable domain reads DVKVTQSSRYLVKRTGEKVFLECVQDMDHENMFWYRQDPGLGLRLIYFSYDVKMKEKGDIPEGYSVSREKKERFSLILESASTNQTSMYLCASSLGQGAIMAQYFGPGTRLTVL.